The 20 T cell receptor beta chains presented below share a single source sample, sequenced in a study of T-cell reconstitution after alpha-beta-depleted transplantation in children. The TCRbeta library was prepared with unique molecular identifiers. MiXCR, applied by TCRdb to the PCR reads, yields one record per CDR3 protein. Of 90,000 to 130,000 distinct CDR3 sequences detected, 10% appear once; the ten largest clones hold less than 40%. Specimen: PBMCs, collected before TCRalphabeta/CD19-depleted stem cell transplant. The receptor source for this set is a boy between 2 and 10 years old with acute lymphoblastic leukemia, due to receive a stem cell transplant.

This clonotype was counted between two and nine times. This sequence joins TRBV27 and TRBJ2-1; TRBD2 aligns across 13 bases. Trimming removed 4 bases from V and 7 bases from J; junction bases left unmatched: 7. The CDR3 has 16 residues. Per the germline V gene, CDR1 is MNHEY and CDR2 is SMNVEV (reference sequence). This CDR3 reads CASSSLTSGRRNEQFF. In DNA, the CDR3 is TGTGCCAGCAGTTCGTTGACTAGCGGGAGGAGAAATGAGCAGTTCTTC.

This clonotype was found many times. This chain uses TRBV3-1 with TRBJ2-5, with D unclear. Germline V gene sequence: CDR1 LGHDT, CDR2 YNNKEL (reference sequence). Trimming took off 4 bases at V and 7 bases at J, with 13 bases between the two ends. This CDR3 contains 13 residues. Here the CDR3 DNA reads TGTGCCAGCAGCCCTACTAAAAAGGGGACCCAGTACTTC. Its translation: CASSPTKKGTQYF.

On this clonotype itself: A much bigger clone sits one base away, suggesting this may be a read error. A read error is likely, as this CDR3 ends without the conserved phenylalanine or tryptophan. The chain employs TRBV5-5 and TRBJ2-3; D call uncertain. The CDR3 runs to 15 residues. Trimming took 0 bases from V and 1 from J, leaving 9 bases between them. Germline V gene lookup returns CDR1 SGHKS and CDR2 YYEKEE (reference sequence). The DNA of the CDR3 is TGTGCCAGCAGCTTGGGGACCGGACGCACAGATACGCAGTATATT. Residues: CASSLGTGRTDTQYI.

In its sample, this clonotype was seen many times. This chain links TRBV20-1 with TRBJ2-1, with a tentative D call TRBD2 (5 bases). The CDR3 totals 16 residues. CDR1 DFQATT and CDR2 SNEGSKA come from the germline V gene (reference sequence). V lost 2 bases, J lost 3 bases, and 17 bases lay in between. The CDR3 region has the DNA TGCAGTGCTAGACCCCTAGTGAGCGGTGACTACAATGAGCAGTTCTTC. It specifies CSARPLVSGDYNEQFF.

The V call is TRBV5-6, the J call TRBJ2-5; D may match TRBD1 or TRBD2 (5 bases each). V dropped 4 bases and J dropped 5 bases, with 9 bases sitting between them. CDR1 SGHDT and CDR2 YYEEEE come from the germline V gene. The CDR3 sequence is 12 residues long. CDR3 DNA: TGTGCCAGCAGCCCGGGGCCGGAGACCCAGTACTTC. It specifies CASSPGPETQYF.

CDR3 amino acids: CASGLVPEGRGTFF. Written as DNA, the CDR3 is TGTGCTAGTGGTTTGGTCCCCGAGGGGAGGGGAACTTTCTTT. The chain recombines TRBV12-5 with TRBJ1-1; D possibly corresponds to TRBD1 (5 bases). The germline gives CDR1 LGHNT, CDR2 FRNRAP. CDR3 length equals 14 residues. The V gene lost 0 bases and the J gene lost 12 bases, with 17 bases spanning the gap.

This clonotype was seen a few times. The chain has TRBV10-2 and TRBJ2-1; D possibly corresponds to TRBD1 (5 bases). Germline V CDR1 and CDR2: WSHSY, SAAADI. The CDR3 length is 16 residues. V was cut by 6 bases and J by 5 bases, with 20 bases left in between. CDR3 in amino acids: CASRSRGFRGHNEQFF. CDR3 bases: TGCGCCAGCAGATCACGCGGTTTTAGGGGTCACAATGAGCAGTTCTTC.

This clonotype appeared a few times. The chain employs TRBV20-1 and TRBJ2-1; 11 positions agree with TRBD2. V lost 5 bases to trimming and J lost 3 bases; unmatched junction nucleotides: 6. Per germline, CDR1 DFQATT and CDR2 SNEGSKA (reference sequence). The CDR3 spans 15 residues. CDR3 amino acids: CSARPGTSGYNEQFF. DNA for the CDR3: TGCAGTGCTCGCCCCGGGACTAGCGGCTACAATGAGCAGTTCTTC.

This clonotype was seen more than once but under ten times. The chain carries TRBV5-1 and TRBJ2-3; 9 nucleotides match TRBD1. With V trimmed by 4 bases and J by 3 bases, 6 bases remained unmatched. This CDR3 has 15 amino acids. CDR1 and CDR2 (germline): SGHRS, YFSETQ. The DNA of the CDR3 is TGCGCCAGCAGCCCCGGGACAGGGTTTACAGATACGCAGTATTTT. The encoded protein is CASSPGTGFTDTQYF.

V usage is TRBV9 and J usage is TRBJ2-7; 9 nucleotides align to TRBD1. J was trimmed by 1 base and V by 4 bases; bases with no gene match: 3. Germline loops: CDR1 SGDLS, CDR2 YYNGEE. This CDR3 is built from 14 residues. Here the CDR3 DNA reads TGTGCCAGCAGCAAGACAGGGGGGTCCTACGAGCAGTACTTC. This encodes CASSKTGGSYEQYF.

The CDR3 loop is CASTVEWTNTEAFF. The CDR3 DNA is TGTGCCAGCACCGTGGAATGGACTAACACTGAAGCTTTCTTT. The rearrangement joins TRBV12-3 or TRBV12-4 to TRBJ1-1; D gene unclear. Trimming took off 7 bases at V and 2 bases at J, with 14 bases between the two ends. The CDR3 is made up of 14 amino acids.

The V and J genes are TRBV7-9 and TRBJ2-3; 8 positions match TRBD1. The CDR3 loop spans 12 amino acids. The V and J ends lost 6 bases and 6 bases, in that order; junction bases with no gene match: 2. CDR1 and CDR2 from the germline V gene are SEHNR and FQNEAQ (reference sequence). CDR3 in amino acids: CASRTGVDTQYF. The CDR3, as DNA: TGTGCCAGCAGGACAGGGGTGGATACGCAGTATTTT. Full variable domain (outside the CDR3, taken from reference TRBV7-9 and TRBJ2-3): DTGVSQNPRHKITKRGQNVTFRCDPISEHNRLYWYRQTLGQGPEFLTYFQNEAQLEKSRLLSDRFSAERPKGSFSTLEIQRTEQGDSAMYLCASRTGVDTQYFGPGTRLTVL.

This clonotype was detected a few times. The J gene is TRBJ2-5, the V gene TRBV7-8; possibly TRBD2 for D (5 bases). Germline V gene data show CDR1 as SGHVS and CDR2 as FQNEAQ. The CDR3 totals 17 residues. V lost 1 base to trimming and J lost 5 bases, with 20 bases between them. CDR3 in DNA: TGTGCCAGCAGCTTAGACAAGTGGTCGGGGAGACGGGAGACCCAGTACTTC. Protein product: CASSLDKWSGRRETQYF.

This chain connects TRBV20-1 to TRBJ2-1; 8 nucleotides line up with TRBD2. From germline, CDR1 is DFQATT and CDR2 SNEGSKA (reference sequence). The CDR3 sequence is 13 residues long. The V segment lost 6 bases and the J segment 8 bases; nucleotides outside the gene matches: 9. The CDR3 nucleotides read TGCAGTGCCCCTATCGAGCGGGAGTATGAGCAGTTCTTC. It translates to CSAPIEREYEQFF.

About this clonotype itself: The conserved final phenylalanine or tryptophan is absent from the CDR3, which likely points to a read error. The chain joins TRBV9 to TRBJ1-1, with a possible D match to TRBD1 (6 bases). The germline V gene has CDR1 SGDLS and CDR2 YYNGEE. CDR3 length: 14 amino acids. V was pared by 2 bases and J by 11 bases, with 19 bases between. The CDR3 sequence: CASSVGIGGHGAFL. For the CDR3, the DNA is TGTGCCAGCAGCGTGGGTATTGGGGGGCATGGGGCTTTCCTT.

This clonotype was counted many times. The chain carries TRBV27 and TRBJ2-3, with 9 bases matching TRBD2. This CDR3 spans 18 amino acids. With V trimmed by 6 bases and J by 3 bases, 16 bases remained unmatched. Germline lookup yields CDR1 MNHEY and CDR2 SMNVEV (reference sequence). CDR3 nucleotide sequence: TGTGCCAGCAGCTCCGGGACTAGCATCAATATGTTGACAGATACGCAGTATTTT. Translation: CASSSGTSINMLTDTQYF.

The V call is TRBV7-8, the J call TRBJ2-7, with D possibly matching TRBD1 (6 bases). Germline CDR1 SGHVS, CDR2 FQNEAQ. V shed 6 bases and J shed 3 bases, with 12 bases lying between them. CDR3 length: 13 residues. The DNA for the CDR3 is TGTGCCAGCAGACCCAGGGGAGTCTACGAGCAGTACTTC. Amino acids: CASRPRGVYEQYF.

This clonotype came up many times. V usage is TRBV9 and J usage is TRBJ2-5, with D tentatively TRBD1 (5 bases). Germline V CDR1 and CDR2: SGDLS, YYNGEE. The length of the CDR3 is 15 residues. Trimming took 0 bases from V and 3 from J, leaving 12 bases between them. CDR3 DNA sequence: TGTGCCAGCAGCGTAGGGCAGGGTCGAAAAGAGACCCAGTACTTC. Translation gives CASSVGQGRKETQYF. Full variable domain (rest looked up from reference TRBV9 and TRBJ2-5): DSGVTQTPKHLITATGQRVTLRCSPRSGDLSVYWYQQSLDQGLQFLIQYYNGEERAKGNILERFSAQQFPDLHSELNLSSLELGDSALYFCASSVGQGRKETQYFGPGTRLLVL.

The table lists this clonotype with many counts. This chain joins TRBV11-2 and TRBJ2-7, with 7 bases that match TRBD2. CDR1 and CDR2 from the germline V gene are SGHAT and FQNNGV. V lost 5 bases and J lost 4; bases outside the gene matches: 11. The CDR3 is 15 residues long. CDR3 bases: TGTGCCAGCAGCGACTTCGCGGGAGTATCGTACGAGCAGTACTTC. It is translated as CASSDFAGVSYEQYF. Variable domain in full (rest from reference TRBV11-2 and TRBJ2-7): EAGVAQSPRYKIIEKRQSVAFWCNPISGHATLYWYQQILGQGPKLLIQFQNNGVVDDSQLPKDRFSAERLKGVDSTLKIQPAKLEDSAVYLCASSDFAGVSYEQYFGPGTRLTVT.

This clonotype was detected a few times. This chain joins TRBV7-9 and TRBJ1-6; TRBD1 matches 7 bases. The ends lost 2 bases at V and 5 bases at J; junction bases unmatched: 3. Per germline, CDR1 SEHNR and CDR2 FQNEAQ (reference sequence). This CDR3 region has 15 residues. The CDR3 DNA reads TGTGCCAGCAGCTTAATCAGGGGGAATAATTCACCCCTCCACTTT. It encodes CASSLIRGNNSPLHF.